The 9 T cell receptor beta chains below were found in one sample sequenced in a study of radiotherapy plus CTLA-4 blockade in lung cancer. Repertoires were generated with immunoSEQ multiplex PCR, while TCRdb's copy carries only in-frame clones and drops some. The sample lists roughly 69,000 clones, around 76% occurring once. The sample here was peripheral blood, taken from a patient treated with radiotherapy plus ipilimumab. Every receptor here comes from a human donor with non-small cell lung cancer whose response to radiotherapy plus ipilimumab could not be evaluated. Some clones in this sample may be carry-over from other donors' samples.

The CDR3 is CATSRGRGSMNTEAFF. CDR3 nucleotides: TGTGCCACCAGCAGAGGGCGCGGGAGCATGAACACTGAAGCTTTCTTT. V usage is TRBV15 and J usage is TRBJ1-1, with D hard to call. Germline V gene lookup returns CDR1 LNHNV and CDR2 YYDKDF (reference sequence). The CDR3 is 16 amino acids. With 1 base removed from V and 0 bases from J, the gap between germline ends came to 12 bases.

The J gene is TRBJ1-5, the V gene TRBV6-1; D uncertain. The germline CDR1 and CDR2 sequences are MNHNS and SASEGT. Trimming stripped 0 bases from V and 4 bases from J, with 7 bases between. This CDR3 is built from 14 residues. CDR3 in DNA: TGTGCCAGCAGTGAAGCGAGGCAAAATCAGCCCCAGCATTTT. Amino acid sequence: CASSEARQNQPQHF.

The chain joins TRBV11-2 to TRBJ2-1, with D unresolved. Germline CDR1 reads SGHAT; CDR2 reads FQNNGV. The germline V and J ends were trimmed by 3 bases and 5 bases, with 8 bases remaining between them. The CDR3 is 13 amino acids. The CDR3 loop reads CASSFSRNNEQFF. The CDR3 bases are TGTGCCAGCAGCTTTTCCAGGAACAATGAGCAGTTCTTC.

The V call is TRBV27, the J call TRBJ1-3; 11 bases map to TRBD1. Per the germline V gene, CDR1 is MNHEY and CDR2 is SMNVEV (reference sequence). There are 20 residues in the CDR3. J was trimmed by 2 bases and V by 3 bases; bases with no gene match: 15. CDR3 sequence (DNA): TGTGCCAGCAGTTTTTTCCCGCCCGTCCCGGGACAGGGGGCTGGAAACACCATATATTTT. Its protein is CASSFFPPVPGQGAGNTIYF.

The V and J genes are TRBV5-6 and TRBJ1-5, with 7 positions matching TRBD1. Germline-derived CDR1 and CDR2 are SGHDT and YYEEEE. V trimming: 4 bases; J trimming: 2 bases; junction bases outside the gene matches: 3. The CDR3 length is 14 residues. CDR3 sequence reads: CASSRGGGNQPQHF. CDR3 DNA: TGTGCCAGCAGCCGAGGGGGCGGCAATCAGCCCCAGCATTTT. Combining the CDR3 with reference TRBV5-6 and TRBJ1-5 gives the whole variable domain DAGVTQSPTHLIKTRGQQVTLRCSPKSGHDTVSWYQQALGQGPQFIFQYYEEEERQRGNFPDRFSGHQFPNYSSELNVNALLLGDSALYLCASSRGGGNQPQHFGDGTRLSIL.

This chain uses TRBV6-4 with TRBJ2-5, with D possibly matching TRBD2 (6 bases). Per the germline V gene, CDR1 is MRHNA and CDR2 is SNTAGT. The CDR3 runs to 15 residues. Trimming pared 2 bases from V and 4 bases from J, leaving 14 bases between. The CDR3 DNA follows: TGTGCCAGCAGTGACGCTAGCGAGGGGTTAGAGACCCAGTACTTC. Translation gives CASSDASEGLETQYF.

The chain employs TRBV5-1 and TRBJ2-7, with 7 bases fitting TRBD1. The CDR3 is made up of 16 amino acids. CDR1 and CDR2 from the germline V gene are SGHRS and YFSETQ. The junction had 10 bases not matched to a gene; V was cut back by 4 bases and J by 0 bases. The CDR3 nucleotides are TGCGCCAGCAGCCTGTCGACAGGGACCCTCTCCTACGAGCAGTACTTC. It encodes CASSLSTGTLSYEQYF.

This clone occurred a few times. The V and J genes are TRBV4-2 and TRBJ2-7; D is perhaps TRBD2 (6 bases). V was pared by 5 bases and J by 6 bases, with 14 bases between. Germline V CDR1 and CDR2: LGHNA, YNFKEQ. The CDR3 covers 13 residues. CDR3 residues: CASSLGGGREQYF. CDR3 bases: TGTGCCAGCAGCTTGGGAGGCGGACGCGAGCAGTACTTC.

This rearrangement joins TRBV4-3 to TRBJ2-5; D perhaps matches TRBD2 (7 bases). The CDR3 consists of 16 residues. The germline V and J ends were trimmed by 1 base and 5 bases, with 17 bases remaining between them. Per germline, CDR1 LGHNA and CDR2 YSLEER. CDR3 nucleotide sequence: TGCGCCAGCAGCCAAGTTTATGCGGGGGCGGAGGAGACCCAGTACTTC. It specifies CASSQVYAGAEETQYF.